This entry lists 28 T cell receptor beta chains sequenced from one sample in a study of cytomegalovirus exposure and HLA in healthy donors. With 60 Vbeta and 13 Jbeta primers, the PCR was carried out. Clones were read by immunoSEQ multiplex PCR, and TCRdb kept only the in-frame ones, dropping some. The table includes around 190,000 clones, around 82% detected once. Sequencing used PBMCs. These receptors were obtained from a man aged 35-49 years in good health and CMV-seronegative.

The V gene is TRBV6-5, the J gene TRBJ2-7; 7 nucleotides align to TRBD1. Trimming at V came to 4 bases and at J to 2 bases, leaving 8 bases not matched to a gene. The CDR3 sequence is 15 residues long. Per the germline V gene, CDR1 is MNHEY and CDR2 is SVGAGI. As DNA, the CDR3 is TGTGCCAGCAGTTCCCGGGACAGAAGGGCCTACGAGCAGTACTTC. Residues: CASSSRDRRAYEQYF.

The chain carries TRBV19 and TRBJ2-2; no reliable D call. The CDR3 loop spans 11 amino acids. Trimming pared 2 bases from V and 7 bases from J, leaving 2 bases between. Germline assignment: CDR1 LNHDA and CDR2 SQIVND (reference sequence). Here the CDR3 reads CASSILGELFF. The DNA of the CDR3 is TGTGCCAGTAGTATACTCGGGGAGCTGTTTTTT.

J is TRBJ2-3 and V is TRBV11-2; 10 bases are shared with TRBD2. CDR1 and CDR2 (germline): SGHAT, FQNNGV. The J segment lost 2 bases and the V segment lost 4 bases, leaving 6 bases of the junction unmatched. The CDR3 sequence is 16 residues long. The CDR3 sequence is CASSYGTSASTDTQYF. The CDR3 nucleotides read TGTGCCAGCAGCTACGGGACTAGCGCTTCCACAGATACGCAGTATTTT.

V is TRBV14 and J is TRBJ1-1; TRBD1 is a possible D gene (6 bases). The CDR3 is 14 amino acids. Germline values: CDR1 SGHDN, CDR2 FVKESK. The V gene lost 5 bases and the J gene lost 4 bases, with 14 bases spanning the gap. The CDR3 coding sequence is TGTGCCAGCAGCTTCACAGGGAGAGGCACTGAAGCTTTCTTT. This encodes CASSFTGRGTEAFF.

This clone was picked up a small number of times. This chain joins TRBV5-4 and TRBJ2-2; maybe TRBD1 (5 bases). CDR1 and CDR2 (germline): SGHNT, YYREEE (reference sequence). The CDR3 is 15 residues long. Between the trimmed V and J ends, which lost 4 bases and 6 bases, there was a span of 16 bases. CDR3 sequence reads: CASSRQNQGSGELFF. The DNA of the CDR3 is TGTGCCAGCAGCCGTCAAAATCAGGGTTCCGGGGAGCTGTTTTTT.

This clone was detected a few times. This chain joins TRBV7-9 and TRBJ1-4; D may be TRBD1 (6 bases). CDR3 size: 14 residues. Trimming stripped 1 base from V and 7 bases from J, with 10 bases between. Germline V CDR1 and CDR2: SEHNR, FQNEAQ (reference sequence). CDR3 residues: CASSLGAGVEKLFF. CDR3 coding DNA: TGTGCCAGCAGCTTAGGGGCAGGGGTTGAAAAACTGTTTTTT.

The rearrangement joins TRBV6-4 to TRBJ2-3; a possible D gene is TRBD2 (5 bases). Per germline, CDR1 MRHNA and CDR2 SNTAGT. The V and J ends lost 6 bases and 1 base respectively, with 8 bases between them. This CDR3 has 13 amino acids. CDR3 bases: TGTGCCAGCAGCCCGGAGGGCACAGATACGCAGTATTTT. Amino acid sequence: CASSPEGTDTQYF.

The V gene is TRBV6-5, the J gene TRBJ2-7, with 8 bases lining up with TRBD2. In germline, CDR1 is MNHEY, CDR2 SVGAGI. After removal of 2 bases from V and 0 bases from J, the junction contained 6 bases not matched to a gene. The CDR3 has 16 residues. CDR3 nucleotides: TGTGCCAGCAGTTACATGGCGGGGGGTAGCTCCTACGAGCAGTACTTC. Translating it yields CASSYMAGGSSYEQYF.

The chain employs TRBV5-1 and TRBJ1-2; 9 bases match TRBD1. This CDR3 is 18 amino acids long. V shed 0 bases, J shed 2 bases, and the junction held 11 bases outside the gene matches. Germline CDR1 is SGHRS and CDR2 is YFSETQ. The CDR3 spells CASSLEGQGIKGNYGYTF. The CDR3 DNA is TGCGCCAGCAGCTTGGAGGGACAGGGCATAAAGGGAAACTATGGCTACACCTTC.

The CDR3 sequence is CASSFELGELFF. CDR3 DNA: TGCGCCAGCAGCTTTGAACTCGGGGAGCTGTTTTTT. J is TRBJ2-2 and V is TRBV5-1; D is ambiguous. The CDR3 runs to 12 residues. V lost 2 bases and J lost 7, with 6 bases in between. The germline CDR1 and CDR2 sequences are SGHRS and YFSETQ.

The chain carries TRBV7-6 and TRBJ2-1; 10 nucleotides agree with TRBD2. CDR3 length: 17 amino acids. Losses at the gene ends were 5 bases for V and 3 bases for J; bases not matched to a gene: 10. The V gene's germline CDR1 is SGHVS and CDR2 FNYEAQ. CDR3 sequence: CASSELAGGLIYNEQFF. The CDR3 DNA reads TGTGCCAGCAGCGAATTAGCGGGGGGATTAATCTACAATGAGCAGTTCTTC.

V gene TRBV7-9 combines with J gene TRBJ2-2; tentatively, D is TRBD1 (6 bases). V shed 0 bases and J shed 6 bases, with 11 bases lying between them. CDR1 is SEHNR and CDR2 is FQNEAQ in the germline V gene (reference sequence). The CDR3 spans 15 residues. CDR3: CASSLAGAVSGELFF. The CDR3 coding sequence is TGTGCCAGCAGCTTAGCGGGGGCAGTGTCCGGGGAGCTGTTTTTT.

This clone was observed a single time. This chain links TRBV18 with TRBJ2-7, with TRBD2 identical over 10 bases. This CDR3 spans 15 amino acids. With V trimmed by 5 bases and J by 0 bases, 4 bases remained unmatched. Germline assignment: CDR1 KGHSH and CDR2 LQKENI. CDR3 region: CASSISGGVSYEQYF. Written as DNA, the CDR3 is TGTGCCAGCTCAATCAGCGGGGGGGTCTCCTACGAGCAGTACTTC.

This chain connects TRBV27 to TRBJ1-1; 7 nucleotides align to TRBD1. Germline trimming cut 2 bases from V and 0 bases from J; bases unmatched to any gene: 0. This CDR3 has 14 residues. Germline values: CDR1 MNHEY, CDR2 SMNVEV (reference sequence). The DNA of the CDR3 is TGTGCCAGCAGTTTAACAGGGGTGAACACTGAAGCTTTCTTT. It yields the protein CASSLTGVNTEAFF.

J is TRBJ1-1 and V is TRBV15, with D hard to call. The CDR3 is 13 residues long. V gave up 0 bases and J gave up 10 bases, with 12 bases separating them. The germline V gene encodes CDR1 LNHNV and CDR2 YYDKDF (reference sequence). CDR3 coding DNA: TGTGCCACCAGCAGAGACAAAAAGACGGGAGCTTTCTTT. It yields the protein CATSRDKKTGAFF.

This chain's CDR3 is CASSGDSYEQYF. The CDR3 DNA sequence: TGTGCCAGCAGCGGGGACAGCTACGAGCAGTACTTC. The rearrangement joins TRBV2 to TRBJ2-7; the match to TRBD1 covers 7 bases. The CDR3 sequence is 12 residues long. CDR1 and CDR2 from the germline V gene are SNHLY and FYNNEI. Trimming cost V 6 bases and J 3 bases; bases outside gene matches: 2.

V gene TRBV19 combines with J gene TRBJ2-1; D perhaps matches TRBD2 (6 bases). Trimming left V 5 bases short and J 8 bases short, with 19 bases between. Germline lookup yields CDR1 LNHDA and CDR2 SQIVND (reference sequence). The CDR3 is made up of 15 amino acids. This chain's CDR3 is CASSYRVTGRYEQFF. In DNA, the CDR3 is TGTGCCAGTAGTTACCGCGTTACGGGGAGGTATGAGCAGTTCTTC.

V usage is TRBV27 and J usage is TRBJ2-7; 8 bases map to TRBD1. Looked up from germline, CDR1 is MNHEY and CDR2 is SMNVEV (reference sequence). The CDR3 is made up of 15 amino acids. J was trimmed by 0 bases and V by 6 bases; bases with no gene match: 7. The CDR3: CASRRDRGLSYEQYF. CDR3 in DNA: TGTGCCAGCAGACGAGACAGGGGACTCTCCTACGAGCAGTACTTC.

The chain employs TRBV5-4 and TRBJ2-7, with TRBD1 matching over 9 bases. This CDR3 spans 12 amino acids. From germline, CDR1 is SGHNT and CDR2 YYREEE (reference sequence). Trimming at V came to 4 bases and at J to 13 bases, leaving 9 bases not matched to a gene. The CDR3 sequence is CASSEGQGIGYF. DNA of the CDR3: TGTGCCAGCAGCGAAGGACAGGGGATCGGTTACTTC.

This clone was detected only a few times. DNA for the CDR3: TGTGCCAGCAGCCCCCCAGCGGGGAGTGAGCAGTACTTC. This translates into CASSPPAGSEQYF. The J gene is TRBJ2-7, the V gene TRBV7-2, with TRBD2 matching over 7 bases. The germline V gene encodes CDR1 SGHTA and CDR2 FQGNSA. The CDR3 sequence is 13 residues long. The ends lost 5 bases at V and 7 bases at J; junction bases unmatched: 8.

The J gene is TRBJ1-4, the V gene TRBV10-3, with TRBD1 identical over 7 bases. This CDR3 region has 15 residues. The V segment lost 2 bases and the J segment 5 bases; nucleotides outside the gene matches: 5. Germline CDR1 and CDR2: ENHRY and SYGVKD. CDR3 sequence (DNA): TGTGCCATCAGTGAGACTCAGGGGGGAAATGAAAAACTGTTTTTT. Residues: CAISETQGGNEKLFF.

The rearrangement uses TRBV30 and TRBJ1-1; D unclear. V was pared by 0 bases and J by 5 bases, with 4 bases between. The CDR3 extends over 11 amino acids. Germline lookup yields CDR1 GTSNPN and CDR2 SVGIG (reference sequence). DNA of the CDR3: TGTGCCTGGAGTGTCCAAACTGAAGCTTTCTTT. Protein: CAWSVQTEAFF.

The V and J genes are TRBV5-1 and TRBJ1-3; TRBD1 might be the D (6 bases). Trimming left V 0 bases short and J 2 bases short, with 9 bases between. The CDR3 has 15 residues. The germline CDR1 and CDR2 sequences are SGHRS and YFSETQ. CDR3: CASSLVGGTGNTIYF. The DNA of the CDR3 is TGCGCCAGCAGCTTGGTAGGGGGTACTGGAAACACCATATATTTT.

The V gene is TRBV5-4, the J gene TRBJ1-2, with a weak D call TRBD1 (5 bases). From germline, CDR1 is SGHNT and CDR2 YYREEE (reference sequence). Trimming pared 4 bases from V and 0 bases from J, leaving 13 bases between. The CDR3 loop spans 15 amino acids. The CDR3 coding sequence is TGTGCCAGCAGCCCCCGCCCGGGGGCTAACTATGGCTACACCTTC. This encodes CASSPRPGANYGYTF.

The CDR3: CASSYGQAIFNEKLFF. As DNA, the CDR3 is TGCGCCAGCAGCTACGGACAGGCAATATTTAATGAAAAACTGTTTTTT. This chain connects TRBV5-1 to TRBJ1-4; TRBD1 agrees at 7 bases. CDR3 size: 16 residues. Germline V gene data show CDR1 as SGHRS and CDR2 as YFSETQ. Losses at the gene ends were 3 bases for V and 4 bases for J; bases not matched to a gene: 9.

The chain employs TRBV7-9 and TRBJ2-5; 10 bases line up with TRBD2. The length of the CDR3 is 15 residues. Germline CDR1 and CDR2: SEHNR and FQNEAQ (reference sequence). V shed 2 bases and J 4 bases; nucleotides not matched to a gene: 4. The CDR3 spells CASSLQTSGPETQYF. The CDR3 DNA reads as TGTGCCAGCAGCTTACAGACTAGCGGGCCAGAGACCCAGTACTTC.

V is TRBV7-8 and J is TRBJ2-2; D gene uncertain. The CDR3 contains 16 residues. Germline CDR1 and CDR2: SGHVS and FQNEAQ. The V and J ends lost 5 bases and 1 base respectively, with 14 bases between them. CDR3 nucleotide sequence: TGTGCCAGCAGCCCCACATTCCCGGGGAACACCGGGGAGCTGTTTTTT. Translating it yields CASSPTFPGNTGELFF.

This clone was picked up a small number of times. V gene TRBV7-2 combines with J gene TRBJ2-5; 7 nucleotides line up with TRBD1. The CDR3 runs 16 residues. V was pared by 5 bases and J by 2 bases, with 11 bases of the junction left unmatched. Looked up from germline, CDR1 is SGHTA and CDR2 is FQGNSA. CDR3 in DNA: TGTGCCAGCAGCACGAGAGGGACAGTAAAGCAAGAGACCCAGTACTTC. It specifies CASSTRGTVKQETQYF.